A selection of T cell receptor beta chains follows, all from one sample in a study of T cell changes during pregnancy in multiple sclerosis. Produced via immunoSEQ multiplex PCR; TCRdb's table is partial and in-frame only. Of 60,000 to 75,000 clones in the sample, roughly 92% are singletons; the top ten hold 1.5% to 2.5%. The sequenced sample was peripheral blood, obtained in the second trimester of pregnancy. All receptors come from a female donor with multiple sclerosis, enrolled in a pregnancy study. Each CDR3 is given with its conserved first and last residue. D genes are given only for firm matches. Clone sizes are given selectively: once, few, many, or a class where the clone is expanded.

16,TRBV28,TRBD2,.,TRBJ2-5,TGTGCCAGCAGTTTAGGAGCGGGAGGAGGGGGAGAGACCCAGTACTTC,CASSLGAGGGGETQYF
15,TRBV9,TRBD2,.,TRBJ2-7,TGTGCCAGCAGCGTAGCCGGGGGGAGCTCCTACGAGCAGTACTTC,CASSVAGGSSYEQYF
17,TRBV2,TRBD1,.,TRBJ1-2,TGTGCCAGCAGTGAAGAGGCAGGGGGAATGGTTTGCTATGGCTACACCTTC,CASSEEAGGMVCYGYTF
13,TRBV5-1,.,.,TRBJ1-2,TGCGCCAGCAGCTTGGAGGGGAACTATGGCTACACCTTC,CASSLEGNYGYTF
16,TRBV11-1,TRBD2,.,TRBJ2-1,TGTGCCAGCAGCTACCTAGCGGGAGGGCCTAGCAATGAGCAGTTCTTC,CASSYLAGGPSNEQFF
13,TRBV19,TRBD1,.,TRBJ1-2,TGTGCCAGTACCGGCGGACAGGGAGATGGCTACACCTTC,CASTGGQGDGYTF
14,TRBV5-1,.,once,TRBJ2-5,TGCGCCAGCAGCTTGCCTGGGGGCGGCGAGACCCAGTACTTC,CASSLPGGGETQYF
16,TRBV5-6,TRBD2,.,TRBJ2-5,TGTGCCAGCAGCTTGGCTGGACTAGCGGGGGGGGAGACCCAGTACTTC,CASSLAGLAGGETQYF
15,TRBV6-1,TRBD1,once,TRBJ1-2,TGTGCCAGCAGTGAAACGGACAGGGCTGGGCATGGCTACACCTTC,CASSETDRAGHGYTF
15,TRBV4-3,TRBD1,once,TRBJ2-7,TGCGCCAGCAGCCAGGGACAGGGGGCTCACCACGAGCAGTACTTC,CASSQGQGAHHEQYF
15,TRBV7-2,.,.,TRBJ2-7,TGTGCCAGCAGCTATCAGGTGGGAGAAAGATACGAGCAGTACTTC,CASSYQVGERYEQYF
15,TRBV18,TRBD2,.,TRBJ2-3,TGTGCCAGCTCACGACGGGAGGGCCGGGGAGATACGCAGTATTTT,CASSRREGRGDTQYF
14,TRBV10-3,TRBD1,once,TRBJ2-2,TGTGCCATCAGGGGGCAGGGGGACACCGGGGAGCTGTTTTTT,CAIRGQGDTGELFF